The 26 T cell receptor beta chains listed next were all sequenced from one sample in a study of molecular identifiers for immune sequencing clone quantification. From the PCR reads, TCRdb called clonotypes with MiXCR, one entry per CDR3 protein. The sample contains roughly 630,000 distinct CDR3 sequences, about 25% of which appear only once. Sequences were obtained from naive CD8+ T cells from blood, with Jurkat cell RNA spiked in. The subset is: FACS-sorted CD8+CD4-CCR7+CD45RA+ naive T cells. Receptor source: a human donor in good health. Some libraries in this study had Jurkat cell RNA spiked in.

This clonotype was seen only a few times. A much larger clone differs from this one at a single base, so this may be a read error. The chain recombines TRBV7-2 with TRBJ2-1; D is unclear. Germline V gene sequence: CDR1 SGHTA, CDR2 FQGNSA. The CDR3 covers 12 residues. CDR3 in amino acids: CASSLAVNEQSF. The CDR3 nucleotides read TGTGCCAGCAGCTTAGCGGTTAATGAGCAGTCCTTC.

Of note for this clonotype: Since a much larger clone is just one base distant, this may be a read error. The chain carries TRBV6-2 or TRBV6-3 and TRBJ2-2, with D uncertain. Looked up from germline, CDR1 is MNHEY and CDR2 is SVGEGT. The CDR3 sequence is 15 residues long. Trimming took 5 bases from V and 0 from J, leaving 10 bases between them. CDR3 sequence (DNA): TGTGCCAGCAGTGTAGGCGAAGCGAACACCGGGGAGCTGTTTTTT. Amino acid sequence: CASSVGEANTGELFF.

This clonotype was counted a few times. V gene TRBV12-3 or TRBV12-4 combines with J gene TRBJ2-7; weak D call: TRBD1 (6 bases). The CDR3 spans 13 residues. The V gene lost 6 bases and the J gene lost 0 bases, with 9 bases spanning the gap. The CDR3 DNA reads TGTGCCAGCAGGTTCAGGGGCTCCTACGAGCAGTACTTC. It yields the protein CASRFRGSYEQYF.

This rearrangement joins TRBV28 to TRBJ2-1, with D perhaps matching TRBD1 (5 bases). CDR1 and CDR2 from the germline V gene are MDHEN and SYDVKM. Trimming took off 4 bases at V and 6 bases at J, with 13 bases between the two ends. The CDR3 loop spans 14 amino acids. The CDR3 DNA follows: TGTGCCAGCAGTTGGCAGGGTAACGCCAATGAGCAGTTCTTC. Amino acid sequence: CASSWQGNANEQFF. Looking up the rest from reference TRBV28 and TRBJ2-1 gives the full variable domain: DVKVTQSSRYLVKRTGEKVFLECVQDMDHENMFWYRQDPGLGLRLIYFSYDVKMKEKGDIPEGYSVSREKKERFSLILESASTNQTSMYLCASSWQGNANEQFFGPGTRLTVL.

With respect to this clonotype: A clone one base away is much larger, so this may be a read error. The chain has TRBV29-1 and TRBJ2-5; tentative D call: TRBD1 (5 bases). V was clipped by 7 bases and J by 3 bases, with 18 bases between them. Germline V gene sequence: CDR1 SQVTM, CDR2 ANQGSEA. This CDR3 has 14 residues. The CDR3 reads CSADIGHVEETQYF. In DNA, the CDR3 is TGCAGCGCTGATATCGGACACGTCGAAGAGACCCAGTACTTC.

Many counts were recorded for this clonotype. This chain joins TRBV7-9 and TRBJ1-1, with 10 bases fitting TRBD1. V lost 1 base to trimming and J lost 11 bases; unmatched junction nucleotides: 16. The CDR3 loop spans 17 amino acids. Germline V gives CDR1 SEHNR, CDR2 FQNEAQ (reference sequence). CDR3: CASSLGPTGTGASSAFF. CDR3 bases: TGTGCCAGCAGCTTAGGCCCAACCGGGACAGGGGCCTCCTCGGCTTTCTTT.

This clonotype was detected ten times or more. The chain couples TRBV25-1 to TRBJ1-1, with a possible D match to TRBD1 (5 bases). V dropped 3 bases and J dropped 11 bases, with 13 bases sitting between them. The germline V gene has CDR1 MGHDK and CDR2 SYGVNS. The CDR3 is made up of 12 amino acids. This chain's CDR3 is CASSEGTGWAFF. The CDR3 nucleotides read TGTGCCAGCAGTGAGGGAACAGGTTGGGCTTTCTTT.

This clonotype was counted only a few times. The chain employs TRBV7-9 and TRBJ1-1, with D uncertain. Per the germline V gene, CDR1 is SEHNR and CDR2 is FQNEAQ (reference sequence). Trimming cost V 4 bases and J 5 bases, with 8 bases left between them. This CDR3 is built from 12 residues. The CDR3 spells CASSSVGTEAFF. The CDR3 nucleotides read TGTGCCAGCAGCTCTGTGGGGACTGAAGCTTTCTTT.

Of note for this clonotype: The junction departs from the called germline gene at one end, perhaps through a read error. The rearrangement uses TRBV5-3 and TRBJ1-1; a weak D match, TRBD1 (5 bases). TRBV5-3 carries the ORF label, with uncertain function. The CDR3 contains 14 residues. This chain's CDR3 is CASSSLGTGLEAFF. DNA for the CDR3: TGTGCCAGCAGCTCACTCGGGACCGGGCTTGAAGCTTTCTTT.

About this clonotype itself: A much larger clone is a single base away; this may be a read error. This rearrangement joins TRBV6-6 to TRBJ2-7; D ambiguous. The V end lost 2 bases, the J end lost 4 bases, and 6 bases lay between the germline ends. Germline V lookup: CDR1 MNHNY, CDR2 SVGAGI (reference sequence). The CDR3 length is 12 residues. CDR3 region: CASSYEEYEQYF. The CDR3 DNA follows: TGTGCCAGCAGTTACGAGGAATACGAGCAGTACTTC.

This clonotype appeared a few times. The chain couples TRBV9 to TRBJ2-2; D remains unclear. This CDR3 comprises 16 residues. Germline CDR1 and CDR2: SGDLS and YYNGEE. V shed 4 bases and J shed 0 bases, with 13 bases lying between them. The CDR3 loop reads CASSPRPGSNTGELFF. In nucleotides, the CDR3 is TGTGCCAGCAGCCCCCGTCCAGGCTCGAACACCGGGGAGCTGTTTTTT.

This clonotype was seen just once. The J gene is TRBJ2-7, the V gene TRBV19, with TRBD1 matching 10 bases. The CDR3 runs 16 residues. CDR1 LNHDA and CDR2 SQIVND come from the germline V gene (reference sequence). J lost 3 bases, V lost 0 bases, and 5 bases had no gene match. CDR3 protein: CASSIDGTGADYEQYF. CDR3 DNA sequence: TGTGCCAGTAGTATAGATGGGACAGGGGCTGACTACGAGCAGTACTTC. The variable domain in full, with the rest retrieved from reference TRBV19 and TRBJ2-7, is DGGITQSPKYLFRKEGQNVTLSCEQNLNHDAMYWYRQDPGQGLRLIYYSQIVNDFQKGDIAEGYSVSREKKESFPLTVTSAQKNPTAFYLCASSIDGTGADYEQYFGPGTRLTVT.

The sample holds many counts of this clonotype. This rearrangement joins TRBV20-1 to TRBJ2-7, with no clear D. V lost 5 bases and J lost 0, with 11 bases in between. Germline V gene lookup returns CDR1 DFQATT and CDR2 SNEGSKA (reference sequence). This CDR3 has 13 residues. As DNA, the CDR3 is TGCAGTGCTGTCGTCTCCAGCTCCTACGAGCAGTACTTC. Translating it yields CSAVVSSSYEQYF.

Details on this clonotype: Just one base apart from a much larger clone, this may be a read error. The chain is built from TRBV7-9 and TRBJ2-3; D is uncertain. Germline CDR1 SEHNR, CDR2 FQNEAQ (reference sequence). V lost 1 base and J lost 3, with 11 bases in between. CDR3 size: 15 residues. DNA of the CDR3: TGTGCCAGCAGCTTAGACATTCGCGCAACAGATACGCAGTATTTT. Translating it yields CASSLDIRATDTQYF.

This clonotype was counted a few times. The chain has TRBV6-2 or TRBV6-3 and TRBJ1-2, with D hard to call. V dropped 7 bases and J dropped 3 bases, with 15 bases sitting between them. CDR3 length equals 14 residues. Germline V gene data show CDR1 as MNHEY and CDR2 as SVGEGT. The chain's CDR3 is CASIGSGGHYGYTF. The CDR3 nucleotides read TGTGCCAGCATAGGTTCCGGAGGACACTATGGCTACACCTTC.

Of note for this clonotype: Just one base apart from a much larger clone, this may be a read error. A read error is likely, as this CDR3 ends without the conserved phenylalanine or tryptophan. The chain employs TRBV6-1 and TRBJ2-7; D unclear. The ends were cut back, 5 bases at V and 5 bases at J, with 10 bases in the middle. CDR1 is MNHNS and CDR2 is SASEGT in the germline V gene. This CDR3 contains 12 residues. CDR3 coding DNA: TGTGCCAGCAGTCAGTCGGGCCACGAGCAGTACCTC. Protein product: CASSQSGHEQYL.

This clonotype was seen a few times. Sequence at one end of the junction differs from germline and may be a read error. This sequence joins TRBV19 and TRBJ2-3, with 9 bases that match TRBD1. From germline, CDR1 is LNHDA and CDR2 SQIVND (reference sequence). The CDR3 totals 12 residues. CDR3 DNA: TGTGCCAGTAGTTCAGACACTGGGGACAGGGCTTTT. Protein product: CASSSDTGDRAF.

The table lists this clonotype with a few counts. CDR3 nucleotide sequence: TGTGCCAGCAGCTACGCTAGCGGGGGGATCACAGATACGCAGTATTTT. It codes for CASSYASGGITDTQYF. This chain links TRBV9 with TRBJ2-3; TRBD2 matches at 11 bases. Germline V gives CDR1 SGDLS, CDR2 YYNGEE. The V gene end was trimmed by 4 bases and the J gene end by 2 bases; junction bases not matched to a gene: 6. This CDR3 is 16 amino acids long. Together with reference TRBV9 and TRBJ2-3, the CDR3 gives the full variable domain: DSGVTQTPKHLITATGQRVTLRCSPRSGDLSVYWYQQSLDQGLQFLIQYYNGEERAKGNILERFSAQQFPDLHSELNLSSLELGDSALYFCASSYASGGITDTQYFGPGTRLTVL.

This clonotype was seen only a few times. As DNA, the CDR3 is TGTGCCAGCAGCCGACTAGCGGGGGGGGATGAGCAGTTCTTC. The encoded protein is CASSRLAGGDEQFF. The chain employs TRBV7-2 and TRBJ2-1; TRBD2 agrees at 14 bases. Germline values: CDR1 SGHTA, CDR2 FQGNSA. The length of the CDR3 is 14 residues. V shed 5 bases and J 8 bases; nucleotides not matched to a gene: 2.

This clonotype was observed many times. The gene calls are TRBV7-2 and TRBJ1-5; a weak D match, TRBD1 (6 bases). Trimming removed 2 bases at V and 6 bases at J, with 11 bases between. The CDR3 is 14 residues long. The germline V gene encodes CDR1 SGHTA and CDR2 FQGNSA. The CDR3 coding sequence is TGTGCCAGCAGCTTATCTCCGGGGGCTCAGCCCCAGCATTTT. Amino acids: CASSLSPGAQPQHF. Variable domain in full (rest from reference TRBV7-2 and TRBJ1-5): GAGVSQSPSNKVTEKGKDVELRCDPISGHTALYWYRQSLGQGLEFLIYFQGNSAPDKSGLPSDRFSAERTGGSVSTLTIQRTQQEDSAVYLCASSLSPGAQPQHFGDGTRLSIL.

This clonotype was seen only a few times. The chain joins TRBV6-2 or TRBV6-3 to TRBJ1-5, with D uncertain. CDR3 length: 15 amino acids. Trimming removed 7 bases from V and 0 bases from J, with 13 bases in between. Germline CDR1 MNHEY, CDR2 SVGEGT. The CDR3 loop is CASNQELYSNQPQHF. DNA for the CDR3: TGTGCCAGCAACCAGGAACTCTATAGCAATCAGCCCCAGCATTTT.

The chain couples TRBV5-5 to TRBJ2-7; D perhaps matches TRBD1 (6 bases). The CDR3 is 13 residues long. Between the trimmed V and J ends, which lost 0 bases and 4 bases, there was a span of 8 bases. Looked up from germline, CDR1 is SGHKS and CDR2 is YYEKEE (reference sequence). The DNA of the CDR3 is TGTGCCAGCAGCTTGGCAGGGGAATACGAGCAGTACTTC. Its translation: CASSLAGEYEQYF.

This clonotype has ten or more counts. J is TRBJ1-2 and V is TRBV3-1; weak D call: TRBD1 (6 bases). The CDR3 runs to 14 residues. Germline loops: CDR1 LGHDT, CDR2 YNNKEL (reference sequence). Trimming stripped 2 bases from V and 2 bases from J, with 9 bases between. CDR3 nucleotide sequence: TGTGCCAGCAGCCAACGGACAGAAAACTATGGCTACACCTTC. It translates to CASSQRTENYGYTF.

The chain joins TRBV11-2 to TRBJ2-7; TRBD2 matches at 11 bases. CDR1 is SGHAT and CDR2 is FQNNGV in the germline V gene. With V trimmed by 5 bases and J by 3 bases, 3 bases remained unmatched. This CDR3 is built from 14 residues. DNA of the CDR3: TGTGCCAGCAGCGTTCTAGCGGGGGGCTACGAGCAGTACTTC. Its protein product is CASSVLAGGYEQYF.

The chain has TRBV11-2 and TRBJ1-3; D remains unclear. From germline, CDR1 is SGHAT and CDR2 FQNNGV. The V end was cut by 5 bases, the J end by 0 bases, with 14 bases between. There are 16 residues in the CDR3. CDR3 DNA: TGTGCCAGCAGCAATCAACAGCGTGTCTCTGGAAACACCATATATTTT. The encoded protein is CASSNQQRVSGNTIYF. The full variable domain, in which reference TRBV11-2 and TRBJ1-3 provide the parts outside the CDR3, is EAGVAQSPRYKIIEKRQSVAFWCNPISGHATLYWYQQILGQGPKLLIQFQNNGVVDDSQLPKDRFSAERLKGVDSTLKIQPAKLEDSAVYLCASSNQQRVSGNTIYFGEGSWLTVV.

This clonotype was counted at least ten times. The chain couples TRBV6-6 to TRBJ1-6, with 8 bases aligning to TRBD1. CDR1 and CDR2 from the germline V gene are MNHNY and SVGAGI (reference sequence). The V and J ends lost 2 bases and 7 bases, in that order; junction bases with no gene match: 7. The CDR3 spans 16 residues. CDR3 sequence (DNA): TGTGCCAGCAGTTACATAGCGGGACAGGTCAATTCACCCCTCCACTTT. This codes for CASSYIAGQVNSPLHF.